The clone carrying this TCR delta chain was observed a handful of times. What it recognizes is unknown. The entry originates in a study of Vδ1+ human thymocytes. Study outcomes and limitations: Thymic TRG and TRD repertoires appeared highly polyclonal.

Extracted RNA was reverse transcribed into cDNA. Pooled V-gene forward primers with one constant-region reverse primer generated the CDR3 amplicons by multiplex PCR. TCRdb reanalyzed the multiplex PCR reads using CATT. The data contain about 58,000 delta-chain clones, about 15% of them seen just once; the ten biggest clones take up about 0.4%. Germline assignment: CDR1 TSWWSYY and CDR2 QGS. The CDR3 runs 19 residues. The trim removed 5 bases at V and 0 bases at J, leaving 18 bases unmatched. The source of this sequence is a girl under three years old who had congenital heart surgery. The chain carries TRDV1 and TRDJ1; 7 bases agree with TRDD3. The sample taken for sequencing was Vdelta1+ gamma-delta thymocytes from the thymus. Regarding subset: FACS-sorted CD3+ TCRalphabeta- TCRVdelta1+ TCRVdelta2- thymocytes. For the CDR3, the DNA is TGTGCTCTTGGGAGCGAACCCTACAGGGGGATCCGGTACACCGATAAACTCATCTTT. This translates into CALGSEPYRGIRYTDKLIF.